This record looks at one T cell receptor beta chain sequence and its context. These data belong to a study of cytomegalovirus exposure and HLA in healthy donors. Trimming left V 1 base short and J 2 bases short, with 15 bases between. Germline loops: CDR1 SEHNR, CDR2 FQNEAQ (reference sequence). This CDR3 region has 16 residues. PCR involved 60 Vbeta and 13 Jbeta primers. TCRdb's table, derived via immunoSEQ multiplex PCR, lists solely in-frame clones and lacks some. The sample contains over 100,000 clones, approximately 82% of which appear only once. The source of this sequence is a female donor in good health and CMV-seronegative. The specimen sequenced was PBMCs. This sequence joins TRBV7-9 and TRBJ2-7, with unresolved D. As DNA, the CDR3 is TGTGCCAGCAGCTTAGGGCAGGTGCGCTTGACCTACGAGCAGTACTTC. Translation gives CASSLGQVRLTYEQYF. The complete variable domain, with remaining parts taken from reference TRBV7-9 and TRBJ2-7, reads DTGVSQNPRHKITKRGQNVTFRCDPISEHNRLYWYRQTLGQGPEFLTYFQNEAQLEKSRLLSDRFSAERPKGSFSTLEIQRTEQGDSAMYLCASSLGQVRLTYEQYFGPGTRLTVT.